This record covers a single TCR beta chain. This record comes from a study of PD-1 blockade in classical Hodgkin lymphoma. All patients experienced relapse after autologous stem cell transplantation, and brentuximab vedotin exposure was variable. This CDR3 is built from 14 residues. CDR1 is SGHDT, CDR2 YYEEEE, per germline. With 2 bases removed from V and 12 bases from J, the gap between germline ends came to 18 bases. The method was immunoSEQ multiplex PCR; TCRdb's version includes in-frame clones alone and lacks a portion of them. The sample has about 14,000 clones, about four fifths seen once. V usage is TRBV5-6 and J usage is TRBJ2-4, with D unresolved. The TCR sequence derives from a human donor with classical Hodgkin lymphoma. The specimen comprised peripheral blood mononuclear cells (PBMCs), sampled at baseline. CDR3: CASSFSWPSVDQYF. Here the CDR3 DNA reads TGTGCCAGCAGCTTTTCATGGCCCAGCGTGGATCAGTACTTC.